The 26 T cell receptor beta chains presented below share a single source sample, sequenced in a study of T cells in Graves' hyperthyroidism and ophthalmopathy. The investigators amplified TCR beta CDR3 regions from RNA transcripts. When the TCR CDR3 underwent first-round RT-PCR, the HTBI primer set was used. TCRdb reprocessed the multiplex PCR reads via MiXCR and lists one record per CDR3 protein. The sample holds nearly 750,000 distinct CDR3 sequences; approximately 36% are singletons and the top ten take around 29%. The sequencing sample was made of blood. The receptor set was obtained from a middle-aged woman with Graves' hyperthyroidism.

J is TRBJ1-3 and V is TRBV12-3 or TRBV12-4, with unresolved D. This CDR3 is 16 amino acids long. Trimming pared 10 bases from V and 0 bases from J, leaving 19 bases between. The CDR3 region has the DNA TGTGCCAATCTTAAAACCCCTAGGTTCTCTGGAAACACCATATATTTT. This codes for CANLKTPRFSGNTIYF.

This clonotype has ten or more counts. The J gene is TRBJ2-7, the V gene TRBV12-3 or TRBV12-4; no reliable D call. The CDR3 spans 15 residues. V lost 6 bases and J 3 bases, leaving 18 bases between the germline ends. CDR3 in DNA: TGTGCCAGCAGCCGACACCCTGGGAAGGTCTACGAGCAGTACTTC. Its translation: CASSRHPGKVYEQYF.

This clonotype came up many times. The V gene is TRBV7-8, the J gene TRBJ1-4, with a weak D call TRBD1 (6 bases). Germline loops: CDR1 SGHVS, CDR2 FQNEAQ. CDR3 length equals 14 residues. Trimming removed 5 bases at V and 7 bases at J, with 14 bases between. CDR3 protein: CASSPDSRGEKLFF. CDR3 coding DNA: TGTGCCAGCAGCCCGGACAGCCGGGGTGAAAAACTGTTTTTT.

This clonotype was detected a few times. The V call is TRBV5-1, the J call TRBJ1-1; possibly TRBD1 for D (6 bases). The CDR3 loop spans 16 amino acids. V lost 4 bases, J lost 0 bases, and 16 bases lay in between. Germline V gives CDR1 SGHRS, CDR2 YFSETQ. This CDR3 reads CASSQRGVIMNTEAFF. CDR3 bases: TGCGCCAGCAGCCAAAGGGGGGTAATCATGAACACTGAAGCTTTCTTT.

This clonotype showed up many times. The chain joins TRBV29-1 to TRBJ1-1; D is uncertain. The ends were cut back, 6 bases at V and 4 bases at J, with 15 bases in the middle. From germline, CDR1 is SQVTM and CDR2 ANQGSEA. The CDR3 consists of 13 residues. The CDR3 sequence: CSVVRVLSTEAFF. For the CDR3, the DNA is TGCAGCGTCGTGAGGGTACTGAGCACTGAAGCTTTCTTT.

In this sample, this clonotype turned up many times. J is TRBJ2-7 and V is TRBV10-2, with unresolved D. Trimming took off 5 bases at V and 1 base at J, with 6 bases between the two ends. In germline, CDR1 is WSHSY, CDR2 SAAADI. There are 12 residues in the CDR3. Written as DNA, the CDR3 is TGCGCCAGCAGTAACCGGTCCTACGAGCAGTACTTC. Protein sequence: CASSNRSYEQYF.

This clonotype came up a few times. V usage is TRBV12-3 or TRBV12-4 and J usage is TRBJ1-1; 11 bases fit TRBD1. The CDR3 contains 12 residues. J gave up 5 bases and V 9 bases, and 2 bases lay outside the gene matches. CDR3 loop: CASGQGATEAFF. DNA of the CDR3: TGTGCCAGTGGACAGGGGGCGACTGAAGCTTTCTTT.

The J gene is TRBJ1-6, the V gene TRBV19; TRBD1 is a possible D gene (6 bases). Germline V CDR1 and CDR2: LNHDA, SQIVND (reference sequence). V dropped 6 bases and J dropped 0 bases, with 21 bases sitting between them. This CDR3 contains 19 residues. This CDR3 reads CASRLNNGGPSSYNSPLHF. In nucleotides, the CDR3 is TGTGCCAGTAGGTTGAACAACGGGGGCCCAAGCTCCTATAATTCACCCCTCCACTTT.

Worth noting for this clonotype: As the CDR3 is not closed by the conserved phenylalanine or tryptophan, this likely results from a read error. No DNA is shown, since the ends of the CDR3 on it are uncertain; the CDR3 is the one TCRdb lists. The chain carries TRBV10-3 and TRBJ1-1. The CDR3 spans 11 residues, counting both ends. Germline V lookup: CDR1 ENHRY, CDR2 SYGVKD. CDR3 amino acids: CAIREDGGAFS.

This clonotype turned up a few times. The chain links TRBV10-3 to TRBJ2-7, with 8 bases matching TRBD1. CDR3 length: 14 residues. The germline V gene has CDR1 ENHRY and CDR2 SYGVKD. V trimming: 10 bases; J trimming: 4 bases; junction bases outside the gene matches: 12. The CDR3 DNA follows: TGTGCCAGCACTACGGGACAGGCTCTTTACGAGCAGTACTTC. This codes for CASTTGQALYEQYF.

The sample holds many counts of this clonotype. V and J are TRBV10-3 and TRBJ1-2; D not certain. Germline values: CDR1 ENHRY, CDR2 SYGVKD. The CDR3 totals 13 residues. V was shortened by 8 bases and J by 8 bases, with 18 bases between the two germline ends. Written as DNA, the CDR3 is TGTGCCATCGAGTCAGGTACTGGGTTCGGCTACACCTTC. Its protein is CAIESGTGFGYTF.

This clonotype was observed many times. CDR3 bases: TGTGCCAGCAGTGATGGAACTAATGAAAAACTGTTTTTT. Amino acids: CASSDGTNEKLFF. V gene TRBV2 combines with J gene TRBJ1-4; D ambiguous. The CDR3 consists of 13 residues. Deletions cut 3 bases from V and 1 base from J, with 3 bases between. The V gene's germline CDR1 is SNHLY and CDR2 FYNNEI.

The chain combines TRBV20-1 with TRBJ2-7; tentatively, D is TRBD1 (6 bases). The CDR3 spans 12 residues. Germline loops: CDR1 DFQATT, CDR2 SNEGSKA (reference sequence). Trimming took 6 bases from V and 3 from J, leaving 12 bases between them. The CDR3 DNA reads TGCAGTGCCAGGACAGCCCTCTACGAGCAGTACTTC. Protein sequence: CSARTALYEQYF.

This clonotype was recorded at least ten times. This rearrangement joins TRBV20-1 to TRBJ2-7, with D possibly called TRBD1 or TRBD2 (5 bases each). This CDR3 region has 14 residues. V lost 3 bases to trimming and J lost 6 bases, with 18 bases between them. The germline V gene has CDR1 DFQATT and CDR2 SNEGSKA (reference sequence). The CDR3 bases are TGCAGTGCTAGGCGTTCGGGGCTAGCCGGCGAGCAGTACTTC. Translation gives CSARRSGLAGEQYF.

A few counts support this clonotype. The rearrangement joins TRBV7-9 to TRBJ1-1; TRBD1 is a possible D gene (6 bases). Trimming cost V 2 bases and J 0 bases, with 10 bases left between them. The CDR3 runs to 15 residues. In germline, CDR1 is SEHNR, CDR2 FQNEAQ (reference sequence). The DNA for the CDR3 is TGTGCCAGCAGCTTAAGGGGGACGGTGAACACTGAAGCTTTCTTT. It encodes CASSLRGTVNTEAFF.

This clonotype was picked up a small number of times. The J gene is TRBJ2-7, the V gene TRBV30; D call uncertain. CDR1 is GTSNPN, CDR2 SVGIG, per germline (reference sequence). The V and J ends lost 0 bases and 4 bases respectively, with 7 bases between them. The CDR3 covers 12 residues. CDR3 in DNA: TGTGCCTGGAGTGTACGTTCGTACGAGCAGTACTTC. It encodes CAWSVRSYEQYF.

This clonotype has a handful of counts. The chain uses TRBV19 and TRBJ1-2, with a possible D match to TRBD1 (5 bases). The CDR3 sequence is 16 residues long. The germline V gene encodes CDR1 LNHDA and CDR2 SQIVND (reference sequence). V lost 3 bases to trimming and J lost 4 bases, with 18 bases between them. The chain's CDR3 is CASSIQGGPQFYGYTF. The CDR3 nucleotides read TGTGCCAGTAGTATTCAGGGCGGTCCGCAGTTCTATGGCTACACCTTC. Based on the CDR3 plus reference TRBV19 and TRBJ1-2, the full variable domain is DGGITQSPKYLFRKEGQNVTLSCEQNLNHDAMYWYRQDPGQGLRLIYYSQIVNDFQKGDIAEGYSVSREKKESFPLTVTSAQKNPTAFYLCASSIQGGPQFYGYTFGSGTRLTVV.

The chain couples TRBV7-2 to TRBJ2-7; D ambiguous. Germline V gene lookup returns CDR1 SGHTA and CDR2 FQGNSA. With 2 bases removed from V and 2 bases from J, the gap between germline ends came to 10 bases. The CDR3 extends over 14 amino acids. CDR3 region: CASSLLDGTYEQYF. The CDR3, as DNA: TGTGCCAGCAGCTTATTAGACGGTACCTACGAGCAGTACTTC. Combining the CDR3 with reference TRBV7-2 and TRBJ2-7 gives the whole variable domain GAGVSQSPSNKVTEKGKDVELRCDPISGHTALYWYRQSLGQGLEFLIYFQGNSAPDKSGLPSDRFSAERTGGSVSTLTIQRTQQEDSAVYLCASSLLDGTYEQYFGPGTRLTVT.

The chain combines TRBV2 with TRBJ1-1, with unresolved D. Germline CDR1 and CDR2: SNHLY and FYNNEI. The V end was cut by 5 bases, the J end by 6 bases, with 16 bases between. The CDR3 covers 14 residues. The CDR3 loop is CASSYSSYTPEAFF. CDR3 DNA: TGTGCCAGCAGTTACTCATCCTATACCCCTGAAGCTTTCTTT. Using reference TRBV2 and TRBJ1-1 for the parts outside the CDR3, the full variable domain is EPEVTQTPSHQVTQMGQEVILRCVPISNHLYFYWYRQILGQKVEFLVSFYNNEISEKSEIFDDQFSVERPDGSNFTLKIRSTKLEDSAMYFCASSYSSYTPEAFFGQGTRLTVV.

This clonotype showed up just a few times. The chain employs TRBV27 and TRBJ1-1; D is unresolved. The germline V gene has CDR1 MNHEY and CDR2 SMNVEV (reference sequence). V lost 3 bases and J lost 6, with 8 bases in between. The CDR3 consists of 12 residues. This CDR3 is CASSLTGSEAFF. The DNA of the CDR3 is TGTGCCAGCAGTTTGACCGGCTCTGAAGCTTTCTTT.

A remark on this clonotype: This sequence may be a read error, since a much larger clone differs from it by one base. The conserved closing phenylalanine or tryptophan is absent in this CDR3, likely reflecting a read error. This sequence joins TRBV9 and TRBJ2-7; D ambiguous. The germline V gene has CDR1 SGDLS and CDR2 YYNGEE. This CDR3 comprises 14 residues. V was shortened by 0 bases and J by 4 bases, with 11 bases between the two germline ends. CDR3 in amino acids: CASSVAPGWYEQYL. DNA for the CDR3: TGTGCCAGCAGCGTAGCCCCGGGTTGGTACGAGCAGTACCTC.

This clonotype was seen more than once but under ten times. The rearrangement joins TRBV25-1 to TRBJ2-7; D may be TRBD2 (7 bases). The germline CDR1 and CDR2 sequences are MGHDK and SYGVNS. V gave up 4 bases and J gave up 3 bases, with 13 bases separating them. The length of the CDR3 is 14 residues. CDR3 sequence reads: CASSGGGEGYEQYF. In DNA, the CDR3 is TGTGCCAGCAGTGGGGGGGGCGAGGGCTACGAGCAGTACTTC.

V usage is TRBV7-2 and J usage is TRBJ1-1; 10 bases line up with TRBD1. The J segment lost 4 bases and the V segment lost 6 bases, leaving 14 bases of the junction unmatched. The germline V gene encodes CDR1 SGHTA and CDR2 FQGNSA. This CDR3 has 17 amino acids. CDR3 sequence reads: CASSEGPPGQGITEAFF. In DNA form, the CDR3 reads TGTGCCAGCAGTGAAGGGCCGCCGGGACAGGGGATCACTGAAGCTTTCTTT.

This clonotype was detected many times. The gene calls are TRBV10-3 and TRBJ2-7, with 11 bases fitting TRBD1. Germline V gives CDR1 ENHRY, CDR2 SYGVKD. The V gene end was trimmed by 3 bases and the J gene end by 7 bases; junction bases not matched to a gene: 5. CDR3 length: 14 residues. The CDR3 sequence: CAISEGQGADEQYF. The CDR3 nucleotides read TGTGCCATCAGTGAAGGACAGGGGGCCGATGAGCAGTACTTC.

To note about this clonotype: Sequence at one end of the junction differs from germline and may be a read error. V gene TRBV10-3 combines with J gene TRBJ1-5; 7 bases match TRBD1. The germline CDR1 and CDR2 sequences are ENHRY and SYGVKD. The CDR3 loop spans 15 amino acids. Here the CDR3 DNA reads TGTGCCAGCAGTGACAGGGTTTTTAGCAATCAGCCCCAGCATTTT. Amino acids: CASSDRVFSNQPQHF.

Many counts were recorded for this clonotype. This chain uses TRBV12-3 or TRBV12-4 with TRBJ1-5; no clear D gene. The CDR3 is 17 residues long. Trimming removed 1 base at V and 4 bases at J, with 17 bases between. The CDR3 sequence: CASSLELQSLANQPQHF. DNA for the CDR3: TGTGCCAGCAGTTTAGAGCTGCAGTCCTTAGCAAATCAGCCCCAGCATTTT.